This TCR beta chain was sequenced in a study of cytomegalovirus exposure and HLA in healthy donors. Study background: Around 180 million T cells yielded roughly 120 million unique TCR beta sequences in earlier analysis.

Comments on this clone: No antigen is known for it.

PCR involved 60 Vbeta and 13 Jbeta primers. The protocol was immunoSEQ multiplex PCR, while the TCRdb copy is restricted to in-frame clones and leaves out a portion. The sample carries fewer than 250,000 clones, roughly 79% recorded once. Regarding the study as a whole: According to the study, 150 to 200 TCR beta chains were cytomegalovirus-associated.

Germline values: CDR1 LNHDA, CDR2 SQIVND (reference sequence). V was clipped by 6 bases and J by 0 bases, with 9 bases between them. This CDR3 comprises 13 residues. Sequenced: PBMCs. This sequence joins TRBV19 and TRBJ2-7, with D maybe TRBD1 (6 bases). The origin of this receptor is a man aged 18 to 35 in good health and CMV-seronegative. DNA for the CDR3: TGTGCCAGTAGCCGACAGGTCTCCTACGAGCAGTACTTC. This gives the protein CASSRQVSYEQYF.